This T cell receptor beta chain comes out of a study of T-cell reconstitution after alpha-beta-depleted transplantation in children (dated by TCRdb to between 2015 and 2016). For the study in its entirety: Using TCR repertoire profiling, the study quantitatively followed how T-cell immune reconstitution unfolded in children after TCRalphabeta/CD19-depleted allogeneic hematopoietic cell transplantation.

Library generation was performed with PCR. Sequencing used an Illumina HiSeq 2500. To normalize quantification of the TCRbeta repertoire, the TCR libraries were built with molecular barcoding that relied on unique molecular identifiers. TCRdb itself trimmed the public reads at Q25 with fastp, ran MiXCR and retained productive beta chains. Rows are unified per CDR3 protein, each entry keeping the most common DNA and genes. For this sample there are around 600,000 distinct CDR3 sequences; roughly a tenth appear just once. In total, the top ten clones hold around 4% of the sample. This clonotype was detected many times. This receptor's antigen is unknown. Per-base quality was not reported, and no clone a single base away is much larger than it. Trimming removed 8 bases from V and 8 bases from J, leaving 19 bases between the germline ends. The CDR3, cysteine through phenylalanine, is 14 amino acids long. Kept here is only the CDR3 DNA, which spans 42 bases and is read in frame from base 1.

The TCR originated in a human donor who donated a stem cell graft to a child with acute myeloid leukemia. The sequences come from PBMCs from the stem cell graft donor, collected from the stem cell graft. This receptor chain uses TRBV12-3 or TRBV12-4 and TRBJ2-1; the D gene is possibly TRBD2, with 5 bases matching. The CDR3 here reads CASVRASLGDEQFF. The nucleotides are TGTGCCAGCGTAAGGGCTAGCCTAGGCGATGAGCAGTTCTTC.